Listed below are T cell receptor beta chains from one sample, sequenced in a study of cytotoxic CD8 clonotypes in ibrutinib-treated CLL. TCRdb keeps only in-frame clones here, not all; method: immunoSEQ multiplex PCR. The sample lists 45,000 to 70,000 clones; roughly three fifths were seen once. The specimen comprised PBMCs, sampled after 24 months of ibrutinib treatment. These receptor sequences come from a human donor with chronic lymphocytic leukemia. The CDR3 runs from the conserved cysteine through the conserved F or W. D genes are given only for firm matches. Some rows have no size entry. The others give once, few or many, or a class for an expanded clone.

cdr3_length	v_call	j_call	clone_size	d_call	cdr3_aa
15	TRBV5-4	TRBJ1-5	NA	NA	CASSLWGAGEQPQHF
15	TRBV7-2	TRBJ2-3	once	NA	CASSPLDRSTDTQYF
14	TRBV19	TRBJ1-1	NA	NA	CASSVQVMNTEAFF
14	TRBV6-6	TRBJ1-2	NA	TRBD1	CASTLDRGHEGYTF
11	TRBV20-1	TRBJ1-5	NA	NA	CSARVNQPQHF
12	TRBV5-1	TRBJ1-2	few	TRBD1	CASSSTGDGYTF
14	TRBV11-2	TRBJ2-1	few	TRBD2	CASSLAGGPGEQFF
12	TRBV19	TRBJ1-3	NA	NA	CATWTVGNTIYF
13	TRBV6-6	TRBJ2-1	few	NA	CASSYSTRTEQFF
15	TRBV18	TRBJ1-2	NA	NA	CASSPSRQLLYGYTF
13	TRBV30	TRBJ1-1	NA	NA	CAWGGLQNTEAFF
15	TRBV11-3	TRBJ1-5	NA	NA	CARRKRKKRDQPQHF
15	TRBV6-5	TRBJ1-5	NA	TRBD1	CASSSGTGGYQPQHF
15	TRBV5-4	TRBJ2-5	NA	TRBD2	CASSRWAGGQETQYF
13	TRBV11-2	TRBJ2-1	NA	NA	CASSLVIFDEQFF
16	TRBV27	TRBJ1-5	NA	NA	CASSLGRGREVQPQHF
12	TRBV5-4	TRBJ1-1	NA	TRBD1	CASSPGQGEAFF
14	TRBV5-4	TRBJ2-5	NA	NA	CASSSVEGQETQYF
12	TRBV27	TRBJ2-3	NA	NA	CASSQTEDTQYF
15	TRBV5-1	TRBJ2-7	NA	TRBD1	CASSLTGQGGHEQYF
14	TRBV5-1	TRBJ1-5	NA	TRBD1	CARAGGKANQPQHF
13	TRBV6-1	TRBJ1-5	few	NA	CASSPGGVQPQHF
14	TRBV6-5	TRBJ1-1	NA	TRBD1	CASSRSGGYTEAFF
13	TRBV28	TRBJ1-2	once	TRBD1	CASTQTGSSGYTF
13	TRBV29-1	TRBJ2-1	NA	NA	CSVGRGEYNEQFF
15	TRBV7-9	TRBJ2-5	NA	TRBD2	CASTSYGGSEETQYF
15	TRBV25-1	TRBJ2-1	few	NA	CASSLGGTFPNEQFF
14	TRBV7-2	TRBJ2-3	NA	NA	CASRNQRNTDTQYF
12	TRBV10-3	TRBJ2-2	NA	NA	CAISTRTGELFF
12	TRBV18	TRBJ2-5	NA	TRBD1	CASSPTGETQYF
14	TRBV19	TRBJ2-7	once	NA	CASSKAGSSYEQYF
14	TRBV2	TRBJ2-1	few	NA	CASSPNQPGNEQFF
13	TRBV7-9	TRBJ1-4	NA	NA	CASSLDGLEKLFF
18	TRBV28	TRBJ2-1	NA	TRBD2	CASSLVGLAGPSYNEQFF
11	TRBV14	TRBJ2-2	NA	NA	CASSQAGELFF
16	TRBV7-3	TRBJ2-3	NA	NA	CASSPTTPRGVDTQYF
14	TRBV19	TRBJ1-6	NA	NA	CASSILTENSPLHF
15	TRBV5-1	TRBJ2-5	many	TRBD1	CASSPTGGRLETQYF
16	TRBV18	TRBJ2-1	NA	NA	CASSPRGGVGDNEQFF
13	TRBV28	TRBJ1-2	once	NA	CASSNGGTYGYTF
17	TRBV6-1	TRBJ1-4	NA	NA	CASRERDEPRTNEKLFF
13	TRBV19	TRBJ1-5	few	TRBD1	CATHGQGAQPQHF
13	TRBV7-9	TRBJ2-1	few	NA	CASSLVGIGEQFF
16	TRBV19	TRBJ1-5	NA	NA	CASSIGGSGGNQPQHF
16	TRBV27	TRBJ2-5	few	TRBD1	CASRHGGQGAGETQYF
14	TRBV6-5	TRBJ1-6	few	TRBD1	CASSSGQGNSPLHF
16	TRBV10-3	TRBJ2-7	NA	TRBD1	CAISDARGTVSYEQYF
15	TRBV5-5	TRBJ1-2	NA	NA	CASSLDGGSNYGYTF
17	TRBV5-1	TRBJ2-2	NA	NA	CASSLNRLDTNTGELFF
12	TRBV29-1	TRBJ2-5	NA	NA	CSVEFSQETQYF
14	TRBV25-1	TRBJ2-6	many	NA	CASSDSSGANVLTF
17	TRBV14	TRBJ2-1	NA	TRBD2	CASSQVGLAGERNEQFF
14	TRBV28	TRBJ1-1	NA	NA	CASSFMGTNTEAFF
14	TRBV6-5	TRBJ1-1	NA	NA	CASRKSRGYTEAFF
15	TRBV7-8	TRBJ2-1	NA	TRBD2	CASSLERLAGGEQFF